This TCR beta chain came from a study of blood T cell repertoires in COVID-19. This CDR3 contains 12 residues. Looked up from germline, CDR1 is MNHEY and CDR2 is SVGAGI. V was trimmed by 9 bases and J by 3 bases, leaving 12 bases between them. Only in-frame clones appear in the TCRdb table, and some are missing; sequencing was by immunoSEQ multiplex PCR. The sample shows some 96,000 clones, over 75% of them seen only once. The chain carries TRBV6-5 and TRBJ2-7; D gene ambiguous. The source of this sequence is a man aged 55 to 70 with acute or convalescent COVID-19. What was sequenced was peripheral blood. The CDR3: CARQQPVYEQYV. The CDR3, as DNA: TGTGCCAGACAACAGCCGGTCTACGAGCAGTACGTC.